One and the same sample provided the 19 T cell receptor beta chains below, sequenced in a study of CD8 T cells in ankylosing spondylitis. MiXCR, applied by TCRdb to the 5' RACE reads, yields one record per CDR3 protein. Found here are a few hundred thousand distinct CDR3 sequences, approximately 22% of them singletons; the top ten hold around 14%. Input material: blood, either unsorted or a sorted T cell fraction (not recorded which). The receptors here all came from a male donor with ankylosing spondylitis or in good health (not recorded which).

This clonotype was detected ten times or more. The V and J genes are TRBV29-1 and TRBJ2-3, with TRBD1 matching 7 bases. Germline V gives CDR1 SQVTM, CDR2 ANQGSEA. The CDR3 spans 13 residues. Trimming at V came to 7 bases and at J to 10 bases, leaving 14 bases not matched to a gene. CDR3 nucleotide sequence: TGCAGCGGACGACAGGGAGTGTCCCTTTCGCAGTATTTT. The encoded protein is CSGRQGVSLSQYF.

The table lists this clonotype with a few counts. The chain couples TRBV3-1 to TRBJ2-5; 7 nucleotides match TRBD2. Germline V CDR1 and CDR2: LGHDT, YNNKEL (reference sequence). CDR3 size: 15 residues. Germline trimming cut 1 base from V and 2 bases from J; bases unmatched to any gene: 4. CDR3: CASSQVSGEQETQYF. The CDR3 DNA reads TGTGCCAGCAGCCAAGTCAGCGGGGAACAAGAGACCCAGTACTTC.

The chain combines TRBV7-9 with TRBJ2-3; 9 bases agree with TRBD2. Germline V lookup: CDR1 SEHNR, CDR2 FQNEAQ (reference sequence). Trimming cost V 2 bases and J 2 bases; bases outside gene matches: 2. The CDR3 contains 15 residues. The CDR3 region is CASSLSSGATDTQYF. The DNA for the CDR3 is TGTGCCAGCAGCTTATCTAGCGGGGCCACAGATACGCAGTATTTT.

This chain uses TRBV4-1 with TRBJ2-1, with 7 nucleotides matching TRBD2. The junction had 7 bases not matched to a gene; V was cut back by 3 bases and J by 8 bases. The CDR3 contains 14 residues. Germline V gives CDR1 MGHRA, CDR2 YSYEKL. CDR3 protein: CASSQAGVRDEQFF. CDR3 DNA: TGCGCCAGCAGCCAGGCGGGGGTACGGGATGAGCAGTTCTTC.

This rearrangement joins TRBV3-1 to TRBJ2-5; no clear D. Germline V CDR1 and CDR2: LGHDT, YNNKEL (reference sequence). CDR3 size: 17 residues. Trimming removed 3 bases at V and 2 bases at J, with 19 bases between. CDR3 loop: CASSQIGRGFQQETQYF. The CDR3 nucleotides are TGTGCCAGCAGCCAGATAGGGCGTGGCTTTCAGCAAGAGACCCAGTACTTC.

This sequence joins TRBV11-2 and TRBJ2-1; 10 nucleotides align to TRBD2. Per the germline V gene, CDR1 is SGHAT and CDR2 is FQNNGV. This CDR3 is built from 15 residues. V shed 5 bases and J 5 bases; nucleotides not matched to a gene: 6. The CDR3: CASSLSGGNHNEQFF. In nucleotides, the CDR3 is TGTGCCAGCAGCCTTAGCGGGGGGAATCACAATGAGCAGTTCTTC.

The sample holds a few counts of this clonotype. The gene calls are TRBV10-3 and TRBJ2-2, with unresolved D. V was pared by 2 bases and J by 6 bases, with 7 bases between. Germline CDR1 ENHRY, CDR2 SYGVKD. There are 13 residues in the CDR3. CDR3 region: CAISEPVSGELFF. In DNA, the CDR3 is TGTGCCATCAGTGAGCCGGTTTCCGGGGAGCTGTTTTTT.

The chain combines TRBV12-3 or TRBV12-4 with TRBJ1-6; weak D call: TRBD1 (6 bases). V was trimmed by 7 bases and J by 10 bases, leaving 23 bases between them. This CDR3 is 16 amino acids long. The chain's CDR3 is CASTESPPGGQSPLHF. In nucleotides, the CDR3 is TGTGCCAGCACCGAAAGCCCCCCGGGGGGCCAATCACCCCTCCACTTT.

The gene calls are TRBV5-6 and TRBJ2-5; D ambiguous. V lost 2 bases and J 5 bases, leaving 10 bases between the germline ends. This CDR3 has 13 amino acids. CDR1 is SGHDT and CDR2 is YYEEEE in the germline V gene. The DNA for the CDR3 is TGTGCCAGCAGCTTCACAAATCAGGAGACCCAGTACTTC. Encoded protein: CASSFTNQETQYF.

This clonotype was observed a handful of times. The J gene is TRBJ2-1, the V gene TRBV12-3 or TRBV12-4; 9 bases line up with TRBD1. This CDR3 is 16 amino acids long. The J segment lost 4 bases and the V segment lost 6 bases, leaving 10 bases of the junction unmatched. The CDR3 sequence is CASSPSGQGVYNEQFF. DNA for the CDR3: TGTGCCAGCAGCCCCTCGGGACAGGGTGTGTACAATGAGCAGTTCTTC.

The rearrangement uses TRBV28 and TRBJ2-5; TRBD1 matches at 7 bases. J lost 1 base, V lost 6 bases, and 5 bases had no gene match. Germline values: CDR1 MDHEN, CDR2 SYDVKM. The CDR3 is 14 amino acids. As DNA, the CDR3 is TGTGCCAGCAGAAACAGGGGATCCCAAGAGACCCAGTACTTC. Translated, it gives CASRNRGSQETQYF.

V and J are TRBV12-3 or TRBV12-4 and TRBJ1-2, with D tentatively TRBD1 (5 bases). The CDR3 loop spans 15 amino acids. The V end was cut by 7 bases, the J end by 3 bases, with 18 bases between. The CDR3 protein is CASTSPTRGDYGYTF. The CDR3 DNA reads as TGTGCCAGCACTTCCCCGACGAGGGGCGACTATGGCTACACCTTC.

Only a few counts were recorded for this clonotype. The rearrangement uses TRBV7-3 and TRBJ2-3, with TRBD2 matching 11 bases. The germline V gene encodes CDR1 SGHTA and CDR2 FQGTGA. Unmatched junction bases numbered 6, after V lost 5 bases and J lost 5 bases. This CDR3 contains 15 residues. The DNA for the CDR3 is TGTGCCAGCAGCCCTAGCGGGGGGCCATTAGATACGCAGTATTTT. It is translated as CASSPSGGPLDTQYF.

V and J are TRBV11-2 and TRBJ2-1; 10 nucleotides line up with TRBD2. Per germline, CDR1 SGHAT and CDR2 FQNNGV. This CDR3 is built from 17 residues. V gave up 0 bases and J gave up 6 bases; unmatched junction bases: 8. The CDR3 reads CASSLDHLAGAFNEQFF. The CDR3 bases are TGTGCCAGCAGCTTAGATCATCTAGCGGGGGCCTTCAATGAGCAGTTCTTC.

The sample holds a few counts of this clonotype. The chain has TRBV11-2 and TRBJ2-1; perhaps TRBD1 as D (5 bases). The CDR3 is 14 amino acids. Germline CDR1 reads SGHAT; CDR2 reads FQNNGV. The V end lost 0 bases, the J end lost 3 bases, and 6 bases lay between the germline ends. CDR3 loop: CASSLDDSYNEQFF. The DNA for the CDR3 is TGTGCCAGCAGCTTAGATGACAGCTACAATGAGCAGTTCTTC.

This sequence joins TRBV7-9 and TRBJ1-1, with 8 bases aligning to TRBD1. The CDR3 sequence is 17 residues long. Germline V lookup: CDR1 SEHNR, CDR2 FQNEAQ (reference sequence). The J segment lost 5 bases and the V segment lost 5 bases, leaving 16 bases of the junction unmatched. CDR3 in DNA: TGTGCCAGCAGCGGCACGGACAGGGCCCGGGAGGGGACTGAAGCTTTCTTT. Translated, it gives CASSGTDRAREGTEAFF.

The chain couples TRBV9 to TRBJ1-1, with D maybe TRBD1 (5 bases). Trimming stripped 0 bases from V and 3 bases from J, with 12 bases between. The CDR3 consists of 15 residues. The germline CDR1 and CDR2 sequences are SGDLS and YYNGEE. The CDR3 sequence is CASSVGGGMDTEAFF. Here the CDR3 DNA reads TGTGCCAGCAGCGTAGGGGGGGGGATGGACACTGAAGCTTTCTTT.

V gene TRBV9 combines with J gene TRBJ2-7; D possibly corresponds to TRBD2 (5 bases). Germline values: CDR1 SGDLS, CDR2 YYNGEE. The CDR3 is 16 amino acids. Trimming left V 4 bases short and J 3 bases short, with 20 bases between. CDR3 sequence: CASSPASGVLDYEQYF. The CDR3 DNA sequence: TGTGCCAGCAGCCCAGCCTCCGGGGTCCTAGACTACGAGCAGTACTTC.

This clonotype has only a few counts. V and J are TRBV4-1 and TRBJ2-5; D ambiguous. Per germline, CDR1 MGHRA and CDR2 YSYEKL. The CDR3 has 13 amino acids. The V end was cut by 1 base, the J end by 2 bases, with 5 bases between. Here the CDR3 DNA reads TGCGCCAGCAGCCAAGGCCGGCAAGAGACCCAGTACTTC. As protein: CASSQGRQETQYF.